Below are 8 T cell receptor beta chains sequenced from a single sample in a study of T cell responses to AZD1222 COVID-19 vaccine. Repertoires were generated with immunoSEQ multiplex PCR, while TCRdb's copy carries only in-frame clones and drops some. Seen here are some 150,000 clones, 75% to 90% observed once, and the top ten hold just over 9%. The material was peripheral blood, obtained 28 days after the second AZD1222 dose. The source is an adult who received the AZD1222 COVID-19 vaccine.

The chain recombines TRBV5-4 with TRBJ1-2; TRBD1 aligns across 8 bases. The CDR3 has 15 amino acids. The germline CDR1 and CDR2 sequences are SGHNT and YYREEE (reference sequence). V shed 7 bases and J 1 base; nucleotides not matched to a gene: 9. The CDR3 DNA reads TGTGCCAGCCAGCAGGGGGCTGACTTTAACTATGGCTACACCTTC. Its protein product is CASQQGADFNYGYTF.

The chain has TRBV30 and TRBJ1-1; D ambiguous. The CDR3 consists of 14 residues. The germline CDR1 and CDR2 sequences are GTSNPN and SVGIG (reference sequence). The V gene lost 0 bases and the J gene lost 1 base, with 9 bases spanning the gap. Written as DNA, the CDR3 is TGTGCCTGGAGTGTATTTGCAGGGAACACTGAAGCTTTCTTT. As protein: CAWSVFAGNTEAFF.

In this sample, this clone turned up a few times. V gene TRBV6-4 combines with J gene TRBJ1-2, with D perhaps matching TRBD1 (6 bases). The CDR3 is 14 amino acids. Germline assignment: CDR1 MRHNA and CDR2 SNTAGT. V was pared by 5 bases and J by 8 bases, with 18 bases between. CDR3 nucleotide sequence: TGTGCCAGCAGTCCATCCCTGGGGGCAGGGGGCTACACCTTC. It codes for CASSPSLGAGGYTF.

The CDR3, as DNA: TGCGCCAGCAGCGTGGGACACGGAGGTGAAAAACTGTTTTTT. Translation gives CASSVGHGGEKLFF. This chain links TRBV5-1 with TRBJ1-4; tentative D call: TRBD1 (6 bases). Germline CDR1 and CDR2: SGHRS and YFSETQ. Trimming shortened V by 4 bases and J by 7 bases, and 14 bases separated the two germline ends. The CDR3 runs 14 residues.

This clone has only one observation. The chain couples TRBV5-1 to TRBJ1-2; tentative D call: TRBD1 (5 bases). CDR1 SGHRS and CDR2 YFSETQ come from the germline V gene. Trimming left V 3 bases short and J 3 bases short, with 12 bases between. The length of the CDR3 is 14 residues. CDR3 nucleotides: TGCGCCAGCAGCTATGGATTGGGGGACTATGGCTACACCTTC. Translation gives CASSYGLGDYGYTF.

The V gene is TRBV29-1, the J gene TRBJ2-1; the match to TRBD1 covers 8 bases. This CDR3 has 16 amino acids. Germline-derived CDR1 and CDR2 are SQVTM and ANQGSEA. Trimming took 0 bases from V and 7 from J; bases not matched to a gene: 11. CDR3 nucleotides: TGCAGCGTTGAAGATCTTGGGACAGGTAATAGGAATGAGCAGTTCTTC. This encodes CSVEDLGTGNRNEQFF.

The CDR3 spells CASSLAEVRDGANYGYTF. The CDR3 nucleotides read TGTGCCAGCAGCTTAGCTGAGGTCAGGGACGGAGCTAACTATGGCTACACCTTC. The gene calls are TRBV11-3 and TRBJ1-2, with D perhaps matching TRBD1 (5 bases). The CDR3 has 18 residues. Looked up from germline, CDR1 is SGHNT and CDR2 is YENEEA. Deletions cut 1 base from V and 0 bases from J, with 18 bases between.

The genes are TRBV24-1 and TRBJ2-7; D is possibly TRBD2 (6 bases). The length of the CDR3 is 14 residues. The germline gives CDR1 KGHDR, CDR2 SFDVKD. Trimming cost V 3 bases and J 2 bases, with 10 bases left between them. CDR3 protein: CATSDPRGTYEQYF. The CDR3 DNA sequence: TGTGCCACCAGTGATCCCCGGGGGACCTACGAGCAGTACTTC.